Here is one T cell receptor (beta chain) with its context. The source of the sample is a study of blood T cell repertoires in COVID-19. Study-wide background: The United States, Italy and Spain provided the acute and convalescent COVID-19 samples.

V gave up 4 bases and J gave up 6 bases; unmatched junction bases: 4. The CDR3 has 13 amino acids. CDR1 and CDR2 from the germline V gene are MNHEY and SMNVEV (reference sequence). Assay: immunoSEQ multiplex PCR; the TCRdb copy retains only in-frame clones and omits some. The table includes some 220,000 clones, 75% to 90% detected once. Sequenced: PBMCs or T cells enriched from blood (not recorded which). This receptor was identified in a young woman in a cohort exposed to, infected with or recovered from COVID-19 (not recorded which). The rearrangement joins TRBV27 to TRBJ2-7; 9 bases align to TRBD1. The CDR3 loop is CASSSDRGREQYF. The CDR3 coding sequence is TGTGCCAGCAGTTCGGACAGGGGCCGCGAGCAGTACTTC.